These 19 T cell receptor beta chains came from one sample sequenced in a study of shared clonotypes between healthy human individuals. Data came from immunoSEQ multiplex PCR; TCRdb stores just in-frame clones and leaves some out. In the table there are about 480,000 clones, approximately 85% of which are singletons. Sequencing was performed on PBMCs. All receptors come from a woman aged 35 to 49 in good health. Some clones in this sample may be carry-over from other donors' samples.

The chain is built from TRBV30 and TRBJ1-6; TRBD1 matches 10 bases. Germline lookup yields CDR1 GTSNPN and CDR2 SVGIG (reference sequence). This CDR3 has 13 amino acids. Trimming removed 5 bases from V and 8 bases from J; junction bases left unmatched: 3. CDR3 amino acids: CAWGGQGDSPLHF. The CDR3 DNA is TGTGCCTGGGGAGGACAGGGGGATTCACCCCTCCACTTT.

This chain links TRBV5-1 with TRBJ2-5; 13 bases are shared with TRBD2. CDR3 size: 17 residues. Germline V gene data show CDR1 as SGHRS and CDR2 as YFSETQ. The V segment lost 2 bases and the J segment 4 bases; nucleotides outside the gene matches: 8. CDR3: CASSLGLAGVGSETQYF. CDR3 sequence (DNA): TGCGCCAGCAGCTTAGGACTAGCGGGAGTTGGGTCAGAGACCCAGTACTTC.

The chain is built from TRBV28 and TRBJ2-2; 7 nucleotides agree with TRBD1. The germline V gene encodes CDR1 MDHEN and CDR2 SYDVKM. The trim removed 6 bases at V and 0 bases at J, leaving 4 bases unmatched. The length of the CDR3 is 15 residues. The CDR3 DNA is TGTGCCAGCAGAGGACAGGACGCGAACACCGGGGAGCTGTTTTTT. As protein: CASRGQDANTGELFF.

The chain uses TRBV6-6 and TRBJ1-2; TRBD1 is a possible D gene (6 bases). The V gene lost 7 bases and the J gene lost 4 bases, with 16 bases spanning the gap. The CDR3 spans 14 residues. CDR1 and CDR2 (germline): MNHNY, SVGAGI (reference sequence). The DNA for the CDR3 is TGTGCCAGCAAAACGGAGGGGGGCGGCTATGGCTACACCTTC. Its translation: CASKTEGGGYGYTF.

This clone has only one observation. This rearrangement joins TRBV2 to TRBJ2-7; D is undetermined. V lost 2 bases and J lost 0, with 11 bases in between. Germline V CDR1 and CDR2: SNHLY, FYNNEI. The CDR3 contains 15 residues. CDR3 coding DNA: TGTGCCAGCAGTGAAAGGCCGGATAGCTCCTACGAGCAGTACTTC. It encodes CASSERPDSSYEQYF.

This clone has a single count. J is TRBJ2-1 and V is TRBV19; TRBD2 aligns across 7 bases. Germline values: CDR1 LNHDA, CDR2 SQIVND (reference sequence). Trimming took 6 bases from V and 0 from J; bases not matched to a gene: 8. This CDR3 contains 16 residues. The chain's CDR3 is CASSSRQRGSYNEQFF. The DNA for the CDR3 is TGTGCCAGTAGCTCCCGCCAGCGGGGCTCCTACAATGAGCAGTTCTTC.

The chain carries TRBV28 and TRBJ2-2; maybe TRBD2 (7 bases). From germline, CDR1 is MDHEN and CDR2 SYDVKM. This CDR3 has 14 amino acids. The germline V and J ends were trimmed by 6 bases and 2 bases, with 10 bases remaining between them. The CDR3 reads CASRGGLNTGELFF. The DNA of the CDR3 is TGTGCCAGCAGAGGGGGACTAAACACCGGGGAGCTGTTTTTT.

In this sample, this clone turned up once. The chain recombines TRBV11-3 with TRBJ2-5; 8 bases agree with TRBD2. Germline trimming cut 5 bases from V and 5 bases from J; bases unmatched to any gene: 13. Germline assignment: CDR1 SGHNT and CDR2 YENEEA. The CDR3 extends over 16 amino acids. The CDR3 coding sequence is TGTGCCAGCAGCCCTGGGGGGACTAGTTATTCGGAGACCCAGTACTTC. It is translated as CASSPGGTSYSETQYF.

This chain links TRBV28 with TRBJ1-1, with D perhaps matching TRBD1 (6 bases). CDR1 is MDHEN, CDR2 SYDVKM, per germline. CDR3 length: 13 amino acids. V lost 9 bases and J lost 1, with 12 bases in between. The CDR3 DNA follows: TGTGCCAGTCTCGGGACAACGAACACTGAAGCTTTCTTT. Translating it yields CASLGTTNTEAFF.

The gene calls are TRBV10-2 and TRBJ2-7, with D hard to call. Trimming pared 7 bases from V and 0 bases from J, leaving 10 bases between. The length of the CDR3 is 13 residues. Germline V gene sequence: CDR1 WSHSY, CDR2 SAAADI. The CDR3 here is CASMQRASYEQYF. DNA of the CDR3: TGCGCCAGCATGCAGCGAGCCTCCTACGAGCAGTACTTC.

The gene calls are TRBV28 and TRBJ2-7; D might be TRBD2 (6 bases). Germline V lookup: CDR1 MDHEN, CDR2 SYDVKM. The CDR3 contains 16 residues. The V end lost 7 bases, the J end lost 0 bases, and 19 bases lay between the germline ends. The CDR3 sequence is CASNPTGLPSSYEQYF. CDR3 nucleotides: TGTGCCAGCAATCCGACGGGACTCCCTAGCTCCTACGAGCAGTACTTC.

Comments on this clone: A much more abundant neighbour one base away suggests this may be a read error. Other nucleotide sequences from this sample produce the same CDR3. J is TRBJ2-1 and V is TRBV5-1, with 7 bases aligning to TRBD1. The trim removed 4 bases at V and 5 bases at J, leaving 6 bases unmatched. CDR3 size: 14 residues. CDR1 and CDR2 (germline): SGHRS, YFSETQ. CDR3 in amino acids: CASSPDRADNEQFF. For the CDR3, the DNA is TGCGCCAGCAGCCCAGACAGGGCTGACAATGAGCAGTTCTTC.

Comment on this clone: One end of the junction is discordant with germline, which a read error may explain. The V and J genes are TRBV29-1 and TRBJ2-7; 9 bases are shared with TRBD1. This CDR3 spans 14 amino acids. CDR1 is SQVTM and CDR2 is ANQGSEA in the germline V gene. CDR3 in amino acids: CGVRGDRATYEQYF. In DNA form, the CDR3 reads TGCGGCGTCCGGGGGGACAGGGCTACCTACGAGCAGTACTTC.

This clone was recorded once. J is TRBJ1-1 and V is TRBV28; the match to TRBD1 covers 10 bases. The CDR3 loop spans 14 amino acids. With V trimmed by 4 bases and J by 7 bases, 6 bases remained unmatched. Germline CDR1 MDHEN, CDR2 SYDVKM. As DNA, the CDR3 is TGTGCCAGCAGTTCGGACAGGGGGACCCGTGAAGCTTTCTTT. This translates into CASSSDRGTREAFF.

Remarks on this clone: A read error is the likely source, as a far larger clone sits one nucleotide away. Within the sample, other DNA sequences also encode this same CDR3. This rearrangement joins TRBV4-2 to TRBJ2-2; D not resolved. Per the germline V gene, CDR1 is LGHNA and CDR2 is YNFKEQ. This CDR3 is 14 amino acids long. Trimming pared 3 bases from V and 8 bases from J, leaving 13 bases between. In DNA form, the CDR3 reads TGTGCCAGCAGCCAGGGGATGGCTTCGGGGGAGCTGTTTTTT. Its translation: CASSQGMASGELFF.

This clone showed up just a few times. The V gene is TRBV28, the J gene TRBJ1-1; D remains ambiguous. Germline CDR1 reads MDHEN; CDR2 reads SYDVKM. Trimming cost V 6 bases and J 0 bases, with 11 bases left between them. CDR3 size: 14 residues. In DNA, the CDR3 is TGTGCCAGCAGCCGGGCCTGGGTGAACACTGAAGCTTTCTTT. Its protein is CASSRAWVNTEAFF. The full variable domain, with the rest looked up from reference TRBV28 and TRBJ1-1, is DVKVTQSSRYLVKRTGEKVFLECVQDMDHENMFWYRQDPGLGLRLIYFSYDVKMKEKGDIPEGYSVSREKKERFSLILESASTNQTSMYLCASSRAWVNTEAFFGQGTRLTVV.

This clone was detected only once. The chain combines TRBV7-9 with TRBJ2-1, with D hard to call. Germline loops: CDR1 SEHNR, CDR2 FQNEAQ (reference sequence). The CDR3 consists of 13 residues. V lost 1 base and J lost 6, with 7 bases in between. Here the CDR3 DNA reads TGTGCCAGCAGCTTAGGCACCCTCAATGAGCAGTTCTTC. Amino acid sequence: CASSLGTLNEQFF.

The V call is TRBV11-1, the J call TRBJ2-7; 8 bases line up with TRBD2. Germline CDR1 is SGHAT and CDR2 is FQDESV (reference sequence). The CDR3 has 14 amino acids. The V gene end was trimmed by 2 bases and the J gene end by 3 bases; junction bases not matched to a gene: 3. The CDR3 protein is CASSLPGTSYEQYF. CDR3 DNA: TGTGCCAGCAGCTTACCCGGGACTAGCTACGAGCAGTACTTC.

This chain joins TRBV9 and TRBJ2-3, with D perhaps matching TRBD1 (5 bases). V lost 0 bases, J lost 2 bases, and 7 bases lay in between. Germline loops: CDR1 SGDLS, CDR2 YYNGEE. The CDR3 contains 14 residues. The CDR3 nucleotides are TGTGCCAGCAGCGTAGGCGGACACACAGATACGCAGTATTTT. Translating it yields CASSVGGHTDTQYF.